These T cell receptor beta chains were read from a single sample in a study of CD8 T cells in ankylosing spondylitis. TCRdb re-derived calls from the 5' RACE reads in MiXCR, one entry per CDR3 protein. This repertoire shows around 890,000 distinct CDR3 sequences, about 10% found once; its top ten account for 0.51%. Sequenced sample: blood, either unsorted or a sorted T cell fraction (not recorded which). The receptors were sampled from a male donor with ankylosing spondylitis. Each CDR3 is given with its conserved first and last residue. The D gene is left open where the match is weak. Size is stated for part of the rows, as once, few or many counts, or as a class when the clone is expanded.

v_call,j_call,d_call,clone_size,cdr3_length,cdr3_aa,cdr3_nt
TRBV20-1,TRBJ1-2,.,.,12,CSALRVDYGYTF,TGCAGTGCTCTAAGGGTCGACTATGGCTACACCTTC
TRBV4-3,TRBJ2-7,.,few,13,CASSQHREREQYF,TGCGCCAGCAGCCAGCACAGGGAGCGCGAGCAGTACTTC
TRBV14,TRBJ2-1,TRBD1,.,16,CASRPTGASSYNEQFF,TGTGCCAGCAGGCCAACAGGGGCGAGCTCCTACAATGAGCAGTTCTTC
TRBV20-1,TRBJ2-5,TRBD2,few,13,CSASGGGVETQYF,TGCAGTGCTAGTGGTGGGGGGGTGGAGACCCAGTACTTC
TRBV11-3,TRBJ1-6,.,.,13,CASSARQNSPLHF,TGTGCCAGCAGCGCCCGACAGAATTCACCCCTCCACTTT
TRBV5-1,TRBJ2-2,TRBD1,few,15,CASSRRQGLTGELFF,TGCGCCAGCAGCCGCCGACAGGGGCTCACCGGGGAGCTGTTTTTT
TRBV12-3/TRBV12-4,TRBJ2-2,TRBD2,.,15,CASRLAGGATGELFF,TGTGCCAGCAGACTAGCGGGGGGCGCCACCGGGGAGCTGTTTTTT
TRBV18,TRBJ2-2,.,few,15,CASSPTGSSTGELFF,TGTGCCAGCTCACCTACAGGGTCCTCCACCGGGGAGCTGTTTTTT
TRBV5-1,TRBJ1-2,TRBD1,few,15,CASSWDSGNLYGYTF,TGCGCCAGCAGCTGGGACAGCGGAAACCTTTATGGCTACACCTTC
TRBV10-3,TRBJ2-3,.,.,13,CAIREDPTDTQYF,TGTGCCATCAGGGAAGACCCCACAGATACGCAGTATTTT
TRBV5-6,TRBJ2-3,.,.,12,CASSFPRDTQYF,TGTGCCAGCAGCTTCCCTCGCGATACGCAGTATTTT
TRBV5-1,TRBJ1-1,TRBD1,few,15,CASSLGTGVYTEAFF,TGCGCCAGCAGCTTGGGGACAGGAGTTTACACTGAAGCTTTCTTT
TRBV12-3/TRBV12-4,TRBJ1-1,.,many,14,CASSPDRMNTEAFF,TGTGCCAGCAGTCCCGACAGGATGAACACTGAAGCTTTCTTT
TRBV19,TRBJ1-1,TRBD1,few,15,CASSIRGLGNTEAFF,TGTGCCAGTAGTATAAGGGGGCTCGGGAACACTGAAGCTTTCTTT
TRBV7-2,TRBJ2-7,.,.,14,CASSGRDGSYEQYF,TGTGCCAGCAGCGGCCGGGACGGCTCCTACGAGCAGTACTTC
TRBV3-1,TRBJ2-2,.,few,13,CASSLQGGGELFF,TGTGCCAGCAGCCTACAGGGCGGCGGGGAGCTGTTTTTT
TRBV7-2,TRBJ1-2,TRBD1,.,14,CASSFNRGPSGYTF,TGTGCCAGCAGCTTTAACAGGGGACCTAGTGGCTACACCTTC
TRBV3-1,TRBJ2-5,TRBD1,.,17,CASSRRDRDLGGETQYF,TGTGCCAGCAGCCGCCGGGACAGGGATCTCGGTGGGGAGACCCAGTACTTC
TRBV6-1,TRBJ2-5,.,few,15,CASSEVARPGETQYF,TGTGCCAGCAGTGAAGTCGCGAGACCAGGAGAGACCCAGTACTTC
TRBV4-2,TRBJ2-1,.,few,14,CASSQPSPRDEQFF,TGTGCCAGCAGCCAACCTAGTCCAAGGGATGAGCAGTTCTTC
TRBV12-3/TRBV12-4,TRBJ1-1,.,.,14,CASSLRALWAEAFF,TGTGCCAGCAGTTTAAGGGCGTTATGGGCTGAAGCTTTCTTT
TRBV7-9,TRBJ2-3,.,few,14,CASSLGGPSSEQYF,TGTGCCAGCAGCTTAGGGGGCCCGTCGTCGGAGCAGTATTTT
TRBV7-2,TRBJ2-3,TRBD2,few,15,CASSSREGRSDTQYF,TGTGCCAGCAGCTCCAGGGAGGGGCGCTCAGATACGCAGTATTTT
TRBV20-1,TRBJ1-2,.,.,12,CSAGGWGYGYTF,TGCAGTGCTGGGGGTTGGGGCTATGGCTACACCTTC
TRBV9,TRBJ2-2,TRBD1,few,17,CASSVGSVQGLTGELFF,TGTGCCAGCAGCGTAGGTAGTGTACAGGGGCTCACCGGGGAGCTGTTTTTT
TRBV18,TRBJ1-1,.,few,15,CASSPQSQRNTEAFF,TGTGCCAGCTCACCGCAGTCCCAGCGGAACACTGAAGCTTTCTTT
TRBV7-6,TRBJ1-5,.,few,17,CASSPIRGGLSNQPQHF,TGTGCCAGCAGCCCCATTCGGGGCGGTCTTAGCAATCAGCCCCAGCATTTT
TRBV7-2,TRBJ2-1,.,many,13,CASSLRQNNEQFF,TGTGCCAGCAGCTTGAGACAGAACAATGAGCAGTTCTTC
TRBV7-2,TRBJ2-1,.,few,16,CASSYTFSGVYNEQFF,TGTGCCAGCAGCTATACGTTTAGCGGTGTGTACAATGAGCAGTTCTTC
TRBV20-1,TRBJ2-7,TRBD2,few,16,CSALPGLAGGTDEQYF,TGCAGTGCTCTCCCGGGACTAGCGGGAGGAACAGACGAGCAGTACTTC
TRBV7-2,TRBJ1-2,.,few,14,CASSTRTETYGYTF,TGTGCCAGCAGCACCCGGACAGAGACATATGGCTACACCTTC
TRBV20-1,TRBJ2-5,.,few,14,CSARRSSAEETQYF,TGCAGTGCTAGAAGGAGTAGCGCGGAAGAGACCCAGTACTTC
TRBV27,TRBJ2-1,.,once,15,CASRPTSLLYNEQFF,TGTGCCAGCAGACCTACGAGCCTACTGTACAATGAGCAGTTCTTC
TRBV20-1,TRBJ1-2,.,many,11,CSAGTSDGYTF,TGCAGTGCCGGGACTTCGGATGGCTACACCTTC
TRBV6-5,TRBJ1-2,.,few,13,CASSWAGTNGYTF,TGTGCCAGCAGTTGGGCAGGGACGAACGGCTACACCTTC
TRBV20-1,TRBJ2-5,TRBD2,.,14,CSARTSGGQETQYF,TGCAGTGCTAGAACTAGCGGGGGACAAGAGACCCAGTACTTC